This TCR beta chain was recorded in a study of T cell responses to AZD1222 COVID-19 vaccine. Regarding the study as a whole: Most donors were white British, females outnumbered males, and clonal diversity was possibly underestimated.

The method was immunoSEQ multiplex PCR; TCRdb's version includes in-frame clones alone and lacks a portion of them. The top ten hold around 6.6% of the sample, which has 100,000 to 150,000 clones, 90% to 95% seen once. The CDR3 extends over 12 amino acids. Trimming pared 4 bases from V and 6 bases from J, leaving 9 bases between. Looked up from germline, CDR1 is SNHLY and CDR2 is FYNNEI. Notes on this clone: The antigen is undetermined.

The receptor was derived from an adult in good health. The chain carries TRBV2 and TRBJ1-2; D call uncertain. The source was peripheral blood, collected on day 0 of AZD1222 vaccination. CDR3 bases: TGTGCCAGCAGTGTGAGGGAACATGGCTACACCTTC. It specifies CASSVREHGYTF.